A selection of T cell receptor beta chains follows, all from one sample in a study of PD-L1 blockade in urothelial cancer. The assay was immunoSEQ multiplex PCR, and TCRdb's table has in-frame clones only and misses some. The table lists approximately 40,000 clones, about 88% of them singletons. The material sequenced was PBMCs, taken around atezolizumab (anti-PD-L1) treatment. These receptors all come from a man aged 60-69 years with urothelial cancer. Each CDR3 is given with its conserved first and last residue. The D gene is left open where the match is weak. Size tells how often a clone was seen (once, few, many) or the class of an expanded clone, and some rows leave it out.

size,V,J,D,DNA,CDR3
-,TRBV9,TRBJ1-4,TRBD1,TGTGCCAGCAGCCCCCAACAGGGGGCTGGGGAAAAACTGTTTTTT,CASSPQQGAGEKLFF
-,TRBV28,TRBJ1-3,-,TGTGCCAGCAGTTCACTAGGGTCCTCTGGAAACACCATATATTTT,CASSSLGSSGNTIYF
-,TRBV5-1,TRBJ1-1,TRBD1,TGCGCCAGCAGCTTGAACAGGGGTATGAACACTGAAGCTTTCTTT,CASSLNRGMNTEAFF
few,TRBV5-1,TRBJ2-5,TRBD2,TGCGCCAGCAGCTTGCTAGCGGGAGAAGAGACCCAGTACTTC,CASSLLAGEETQYF
-,TRBV14,TRBJ1-2,TRBD1,TGTGCCAGCAGCCAAGATTTGCAGGGGGTTGGCTACACCTTC,CASSQDLQGVGYTF
-,TRBV5-1,TRBJ2-2,TRBD2,TGCGCCAGCAAGCGGGAGTTGGACACCGGGGAGCTGTTTTTT,CASKRELDTGELFF
-,TRBV27,TRBJ2-7,TRBD1,TGTGCCAGCAGTTTACCCCGACAGGGGGTAGACGAGCAGTACTTC,CASSLPRQGVDEQYF
-,TRBV4-2,TRBJ2-5,TRBD2,TGTGCCAGCAGCCAATTAGGACTAGTCCAAGAGACCCAGTACTTC,CASSQLGLVQETQYF
-,TRBV6-5,TRBJ2-2,-,TGTGCCAGCGGGGGCGTGGCAGGGAGCACCGGGGAGCTGTTTTTT,CASGGVAGSTGELFF
-,TRBV4-1,TRBJ1-1,-,TGCGCCAGCAGCCAAGCCAACGGGCAACGGGGCACTGAAGCTTTCTTT,CASSQANGQRGTEAFF
-,TRBV27,TRBJ2-1,TRBD2,TGTGCCAGCAGTTTCCGAAAGACTAGCGGGGGGACCCAACCGATTAGTCGTGAGCAGTTCTTC,CASSFRKTSGGTQPISREQFF
-,TRBV19,TRBJ1-2,TRBD1,TGTGCCAGTAGTCTCCCGGGACAGGGAGTCTGGGGCTACACCTTC,CASSLPGQGVWGYTF
-,TRBV6-5,TRBJ2-7,-,TGTGCCAGCAGTCAGCTAGCGTTGGGGGAGCAGTACTTC,CASSQLALGEQYF
-,TRBV7-2,TRBJ1-3,-,TGTGCCAGCAGCTTAGTTCATCAAGCCGCACCAGGAAACACCATATATTTT,CASSLVHQAAPGNTIYF
-,TRBV29-1,TRBJ2-7,TRBD2,TGCAGCGCCTCGGCGGGAGGGACCTACGAGCAGTACTTC,CSASAGGTYEQYF